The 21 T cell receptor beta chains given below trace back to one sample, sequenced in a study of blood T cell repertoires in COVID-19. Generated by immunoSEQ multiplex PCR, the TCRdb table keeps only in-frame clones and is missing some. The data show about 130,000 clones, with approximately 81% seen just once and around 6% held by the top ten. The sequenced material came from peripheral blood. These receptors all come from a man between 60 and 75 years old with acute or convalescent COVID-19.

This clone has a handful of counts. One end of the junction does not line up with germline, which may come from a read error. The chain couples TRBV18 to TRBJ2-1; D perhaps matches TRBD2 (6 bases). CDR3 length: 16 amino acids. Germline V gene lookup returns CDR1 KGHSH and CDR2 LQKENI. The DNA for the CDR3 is TGTGCCAGCTCATCACCCAATAGCGGAACCTACAATGAGCAGTTCTTC. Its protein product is CASSSPNSGTYNEQFF.

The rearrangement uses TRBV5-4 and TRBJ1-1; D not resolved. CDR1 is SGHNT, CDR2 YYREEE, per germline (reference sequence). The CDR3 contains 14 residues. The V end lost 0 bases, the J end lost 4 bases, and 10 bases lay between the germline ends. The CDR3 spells CASSLAAGGTEAFF. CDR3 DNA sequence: TGTGCCAGCAGCTTGGCCGCTGGCGGCACTGAAGCTTTCTTT.

CDR3 nucleotides: TGTGCCATCAGTGAAGGCTTTTTAGGACTAGCTTGGGAGACCCAGTACTTC. It encodes CAISEGFLGLAWETQYF. The chain joins TRBV10-3 to TRBJ2-5; 8 bases align to TRBD2. The CDR3 is made up of 17 amino acids. V lost 3 bases and J lost 5; bases outside the gene matches: 14. Germline CDR1 reads ENHRY; CDR2 reads SYGVKD.

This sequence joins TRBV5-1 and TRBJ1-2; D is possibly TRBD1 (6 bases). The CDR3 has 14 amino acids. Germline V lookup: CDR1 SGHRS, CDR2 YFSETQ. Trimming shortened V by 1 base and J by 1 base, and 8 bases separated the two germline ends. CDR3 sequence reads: CASSLTGINYGYTF. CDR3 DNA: TGCGCCAGCAGCTTGACAGGGATTAACTATGGCTACACCTTC. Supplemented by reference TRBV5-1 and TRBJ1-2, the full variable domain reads KAGVTQTPRYLIKTRGQQVTLSCSPISGHRSVSWYQQTPGQGLQFLFEYFSETQRNKGNFPGRFSGRQFSNSRSEMNVSTLELGDSALYLCASSLTGINYGYTFGSGTRLTVV.

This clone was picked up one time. In DNA, the CDR3 is TGTGCCAGCCGAACTCCGAACACCGGGGAGCTGTTTTTT. It specifies CASRTPNTGELFF. The genes are TRBV6-4 and TRBJ2-2; D is undetermined. V was pared by 8 bases and J by 0 bases, with 7 bases between. This CDR3 comprises 13 residues. In germline, CDR1 is MRHNA, CDR2 SNTAGT.

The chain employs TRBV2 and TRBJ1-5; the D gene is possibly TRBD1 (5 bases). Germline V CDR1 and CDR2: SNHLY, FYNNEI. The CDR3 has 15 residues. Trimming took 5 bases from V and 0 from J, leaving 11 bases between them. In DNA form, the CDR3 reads TGTGCCAGCAGTCTGACAGCAAATAGCAATCAGCCCCAGCATTTT. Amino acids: CASSLTANSNQPQHF.

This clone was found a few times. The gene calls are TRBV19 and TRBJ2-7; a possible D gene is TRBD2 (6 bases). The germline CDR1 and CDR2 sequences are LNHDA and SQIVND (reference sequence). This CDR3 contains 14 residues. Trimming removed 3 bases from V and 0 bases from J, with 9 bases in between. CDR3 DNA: TGTGCCAGTAGTATCGGGACTGGCTCCTACGAGCAGTACTTC. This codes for CASSIGTGSYEQYF.

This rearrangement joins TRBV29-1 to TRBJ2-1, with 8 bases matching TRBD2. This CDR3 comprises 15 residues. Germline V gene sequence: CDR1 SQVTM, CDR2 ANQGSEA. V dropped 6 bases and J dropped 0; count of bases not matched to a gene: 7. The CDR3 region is CSVGTSLSSYNEQFF. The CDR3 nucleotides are TGCAGCGTAGGGACTAGTCTAAGCTCCTACAATGAGCAGTTCTTC.

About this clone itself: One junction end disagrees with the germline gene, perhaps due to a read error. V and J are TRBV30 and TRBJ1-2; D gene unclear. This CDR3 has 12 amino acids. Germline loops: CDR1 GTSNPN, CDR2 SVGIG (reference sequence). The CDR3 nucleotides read TGTGCCTGGAGTGTAGGTGATCGTTTATCGGGCTTC. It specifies CAWSVGDRLSGF.

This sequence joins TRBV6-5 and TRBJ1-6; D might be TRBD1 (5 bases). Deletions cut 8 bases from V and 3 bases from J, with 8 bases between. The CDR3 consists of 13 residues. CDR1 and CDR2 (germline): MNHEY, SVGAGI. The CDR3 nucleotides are TGTGCCAGCCTAGACAGCTATAATTCACCCCTCCACTTT. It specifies CASLDSYNSPLHF.

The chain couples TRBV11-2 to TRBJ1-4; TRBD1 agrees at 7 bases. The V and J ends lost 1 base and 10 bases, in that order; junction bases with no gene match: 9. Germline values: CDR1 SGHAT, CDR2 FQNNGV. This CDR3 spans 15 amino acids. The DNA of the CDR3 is TGTGCCAGCAGCTTAGCTCTAGGACAGGAGGGAAAACTGTTTTTT. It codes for CASSLALGQEGKLFF. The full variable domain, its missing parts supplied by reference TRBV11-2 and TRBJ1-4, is EAGVAQSPRYKIIEKRQSVAFWCNPISGHATLYWYQQILGQGPKLLIQFQNNGVVDDSQLPKDRFSAERLKGVDSTLKIQPAKLEDSAVYLCASSLALGQEGKLFFGSGTQLSVL.

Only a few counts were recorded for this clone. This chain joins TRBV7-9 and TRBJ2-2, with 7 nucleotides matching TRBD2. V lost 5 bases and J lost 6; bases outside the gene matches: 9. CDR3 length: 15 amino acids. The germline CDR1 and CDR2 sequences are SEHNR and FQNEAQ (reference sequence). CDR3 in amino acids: CASSPGGLLSGELFF. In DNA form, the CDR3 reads TGTGCCAGCAGCCCGGGGGGTCTTTTGTCCGGGGAGCTGTTTTTT.

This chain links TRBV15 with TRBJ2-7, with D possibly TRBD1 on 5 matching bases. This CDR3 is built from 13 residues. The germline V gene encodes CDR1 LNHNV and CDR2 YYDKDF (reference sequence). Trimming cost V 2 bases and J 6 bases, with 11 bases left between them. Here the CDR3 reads CATSRKDRGEQYF. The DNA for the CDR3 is TGTGCCACCAGCAGAAAAGACAGAGGCGAGCAGTACTTC.

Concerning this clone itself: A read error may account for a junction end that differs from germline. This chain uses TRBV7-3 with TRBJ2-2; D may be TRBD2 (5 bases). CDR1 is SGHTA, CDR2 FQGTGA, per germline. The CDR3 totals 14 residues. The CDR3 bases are TGTGCCAGCACTAGGCAGCCAGGCACCGGGGAGCTGCTTTTT. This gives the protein CASTRQPGTGELLF.

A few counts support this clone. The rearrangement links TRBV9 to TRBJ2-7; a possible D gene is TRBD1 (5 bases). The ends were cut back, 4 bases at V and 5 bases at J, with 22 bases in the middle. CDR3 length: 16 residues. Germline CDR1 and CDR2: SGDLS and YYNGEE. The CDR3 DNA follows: TGTGCCAGCAGCCGGGCAGGGATGTCCCCATCGGACGAGCAGTACTTC. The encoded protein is CASSRAGMSPSDEQYF.

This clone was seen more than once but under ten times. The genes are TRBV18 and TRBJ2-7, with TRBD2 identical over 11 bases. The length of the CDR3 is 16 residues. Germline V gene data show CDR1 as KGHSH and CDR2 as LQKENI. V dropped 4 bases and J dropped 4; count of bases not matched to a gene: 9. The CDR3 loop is CASSQNLAGGFYEQYF. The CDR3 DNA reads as TGTGCCAGCTCACAAAATTTAGCGGGAGGGTTTTACGAGCAGTACTTC.

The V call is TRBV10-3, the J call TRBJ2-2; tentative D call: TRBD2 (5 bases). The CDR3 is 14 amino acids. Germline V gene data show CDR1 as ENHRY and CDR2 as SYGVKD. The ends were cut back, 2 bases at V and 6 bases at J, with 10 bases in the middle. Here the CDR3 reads CAISEIGVSGELFF. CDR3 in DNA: TGTGCCATCAGTGAGATCGGGGTATCCGGGGAGCTGTTTTTT.

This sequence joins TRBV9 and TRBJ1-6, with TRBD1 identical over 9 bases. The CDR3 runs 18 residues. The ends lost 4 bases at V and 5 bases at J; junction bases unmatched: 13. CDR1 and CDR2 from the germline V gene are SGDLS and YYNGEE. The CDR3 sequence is CASSYSGTGNIDNSPLHF. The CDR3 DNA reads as TGTGCCAGCAGCTACAGTGGGACAGGGAACATCGATAATTCACCCCTCCACTTT.

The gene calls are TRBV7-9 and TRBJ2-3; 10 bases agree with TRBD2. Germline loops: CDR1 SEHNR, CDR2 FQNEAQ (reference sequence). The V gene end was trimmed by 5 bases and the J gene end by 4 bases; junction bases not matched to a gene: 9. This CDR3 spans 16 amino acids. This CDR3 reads CASSATLAGVADTQYF. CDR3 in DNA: TGTGCCAGCAGCGCCACCCTAGCGGGAGTCGCAGATACGCAGTATTTT.

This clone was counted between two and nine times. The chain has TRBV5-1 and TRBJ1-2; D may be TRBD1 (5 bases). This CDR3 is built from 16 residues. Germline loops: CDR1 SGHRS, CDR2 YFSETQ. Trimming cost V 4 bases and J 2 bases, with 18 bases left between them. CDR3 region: CASSPTQGIPNYGYTF. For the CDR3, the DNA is TGCGCCAGCAGCCCGACCCAGGGAATCCCCAACTATGGCTACACCTTC.

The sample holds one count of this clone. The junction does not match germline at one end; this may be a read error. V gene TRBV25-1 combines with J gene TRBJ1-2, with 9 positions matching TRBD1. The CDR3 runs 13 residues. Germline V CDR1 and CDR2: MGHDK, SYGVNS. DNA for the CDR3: TGTGCCGGCAGTGGGACAGGGTCAGCTGGCTACACCTTC. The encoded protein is CAGSGTGSAGYTF.